This entry features one T cell receptor beta chain sequence. The antigen is undetermined. The data are from a study of Ad26.COV2.S vaccination and SARS-CoV-2 variants. The CDR3 consists of 19 residues. From germline, CDR1 is LGHDT and CDR2 YNNKEL (reference sequence). V lost 2 bases to trimming and J lost 10 bases, with 27 bases between them. Stated treatment: 19 received Ad26.COV2.S at low or high dose, single or two shots; about 5 received placebo; per-sample allocation not given. Day 63 following the first vaccine or placebo injection was when the samples were taken. Clones were read by immunoSEQ multiplex PCR, and TCRdb kept only the in-frame ones, dropping some. The profile shows 410,000 or so clones, about 90% of them singletons. General observations from the study: Estimates derived from TCR breadth and depth analyses may have underestimated total T cell responses. Similar non-spike TCR breadth was seen in vaccine and placebo recipients.

V and J are TRBV3-1 (or the pseudogene TRBV3-2) and TRBJ1-6; perhaps TRBD1 as D (6 bases). Sequencing used peripheral blood, obtained in a trial of Ad26.COV2.S vaccine versus placebo. The sequence came from a person aged 18-60 years who received the Ad26.COV2.S COVID-19 vaccine or a placebo. The CDR3 region has the DNA TGTGCCAGCAGCCAACCTGGGACAACCCCAAGGGGGTATACGTCACCCCTCCACTTT. It translates to CASSQPGTTPRGYTSPLHF.